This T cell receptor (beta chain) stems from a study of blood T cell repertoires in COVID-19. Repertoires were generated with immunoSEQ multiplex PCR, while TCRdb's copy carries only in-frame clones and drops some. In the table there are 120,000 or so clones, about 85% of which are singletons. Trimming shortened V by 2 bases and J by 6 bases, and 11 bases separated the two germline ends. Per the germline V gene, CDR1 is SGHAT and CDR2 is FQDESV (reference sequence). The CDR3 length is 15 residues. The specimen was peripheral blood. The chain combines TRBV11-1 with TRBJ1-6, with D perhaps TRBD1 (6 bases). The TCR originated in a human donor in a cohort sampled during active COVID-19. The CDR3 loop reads CASSLRPGVNSPLHF. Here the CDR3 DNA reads TGTGCCAGCAGCTTACGACCAGGGGTTAATTCACCCCTCCACTTT.